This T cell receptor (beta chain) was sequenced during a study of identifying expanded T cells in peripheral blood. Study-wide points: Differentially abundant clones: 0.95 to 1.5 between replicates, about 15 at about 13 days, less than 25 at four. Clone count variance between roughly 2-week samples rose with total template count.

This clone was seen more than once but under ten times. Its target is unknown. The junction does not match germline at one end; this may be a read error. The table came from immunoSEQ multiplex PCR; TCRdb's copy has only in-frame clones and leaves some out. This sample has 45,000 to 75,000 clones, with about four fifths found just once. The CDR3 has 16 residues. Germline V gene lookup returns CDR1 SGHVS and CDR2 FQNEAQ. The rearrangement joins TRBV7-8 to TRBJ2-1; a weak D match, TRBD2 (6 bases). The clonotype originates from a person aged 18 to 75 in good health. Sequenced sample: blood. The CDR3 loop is CASRLGGTPRANEQFF. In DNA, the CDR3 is TGTGCCAGCAGATTAGGCGGGACCCCAAGGGCTAATGAGCAGTTCTTC.